This T cell receptor beta chain is drawn from a study of cytomegalovirus exposure and HLA in healthy donors. In the PCR, 60 Vbeta and 13 Jbeta primers were used. In the original workflow: The count from a later analysis was tens of millions of unique TCR beta chains, some 11 million of them shared. The protocol was immunoSEQ multiplex PCR, while the TCRdb copy is restricted to in-frame clones and leaves out a portion. V and J calls and clone size are as listed in that table; D and trimming were resolved from the DNA. The sample holds 150,000 or so clones, roughly three quarters seen once. Trimming removed 4 bases at V and 4 bases at J, with 10 bases between. Germline values: CDR1 SQVTM, CDR2 ANQGSEA. The CDR3 has 12 residues.

The TCR was taken from a man in his thirties or forties in good health and CMV-seropositive. The chain employs TRBV29-1 and TRBJ2-5; D not certain. Sequencing input: PBMCs. This CDR3 reads CSVGPPIETQYF. Here the CDR3 DNA reads TGCAGCGTTGGTCCCCCTATAGAGACCCAGTACTTC.